The present T cell receptor (beta chain) was sequenced within a study of Graves' ophthalmopathy and Graves' hyperthyroidism (dated by TCRdb to between 2017 and 2018). Broadly, across the study: Peripheral blood samples were taken at the time of initial diagnosis, before any treatment was given. To explore V-J signatures distinguishing ophthalmopathy from hyperthyroidism, a discovery set of about 99 patients (roughly 45 ophthalmopathy, 57 stable hyperthyroidism) was enrolled. The approximately 95 discovery patients were divided at random into training and test sets in a 7:3 ratio. The study used signatures of the TCR beta repertoire to tell Graves' ophthalmopathy apart from Graves' hyperthyroidism and to predict which patients would progress to ophthalmopathy. Following sample collection, hyperthyroidism patients were given methimazole at a starting dose of 30 mg daily, and ophthalmopathy patients were given high-dose intravenous methylprednisolone. In five or six hyperthyroidism patients, the T-cell repertoires found in thyroid tissue were compared with those found in blood. For independent validation, a separate cohort was made up of 18 hyperthyroidism patients plus 17 patients who later progressed from hyperthyroidism to ophthalmopathy. In total, 135 blood samples were TCR-sequenced: 40 to 45 ophthalmopathy, under 80 hyperthyroidism and roughly 17 hyperthyroidism-to-ophthalmopathy patients. Findings and caveats that apply to the study as a whole: Most expanded thyroid clonotypes with a frequency above 0.001 also appeared in blood, which suggests that blood repertoires may reflect the immune response in the thyroid. In validation, the model predicted ophthalmopathy progression with about 70% sensitivity and roughly 72% specificity; 12 predicted patients were CT-confirmed with GO in a median of around 6 months. Sample size was not statistically predetermined, and group allocation was not concealed from the investigators. Ophthalmopathy was separated from stable hyperthyroidism by the 13-signature model with roughly 87% sensitivity and 81.08% specificity in cross-validation and with 80%/75% in the test set.

This clonotype occurred a few times. What antigen it recognizes has not been identified. The sample holds no much larger clone one base away, and base qualities are not on file. Ophthalmopathy patients had moderately to severely active disease, Clinical Activity Score of at least 3, NOSPECS grade of at least 4, and disease duration under 3 months. Patients were excluded if they had other autoimmune diseases, uncontrolled infections, pregnancy or lactation. Diagnosis relied on clinical symptoms, serum thyroxine, TRAb, thyroid ultrasound and orbital computed tomography. Ficoll-Paque density gradient centrifugation was used to isolate PBMCs from under 11 ml of fresh peripheral blood. Total RNA was extracted using Trizol reagent, and RNA quality was checked on an Agilent 2100 Bioanalyzer. The CDR3, from cysteine to phenylalanine, totals 15 residues. The kept DNA is CDR3 alone, 45 bases in frame from the first base. According to the germline V gene, CDR1 reads SGHRS and CDR2 reads YFSETQ. Relative to germline, V is missing 4 bases and J is missing 7 bases, with 10 bases of the junction outside any gene match.

For repertoire sequencing, the TCR beta CDR3 regions were amplified from RNA transcripts. The first round was an RT-PCR using HTBI primers with the Qiagen OneStep RT-PCR kit, and this first round was followed by a second-round multiplex PCR, then size selection and purification. Sequencing of the libraries was carried out on an Illumina HiSeq2000 in paired-end mode with 100 bp reads. Regarding the original processing steps: SOAPnuke was used for read processing, and reads with adapters, uncalled bases, a mean Phred below 15, or no exact constant-primer or identifier match were discarded. COPE v1.2.5 was used to merge the high-quality paired reads. Each unique nucleotide sequence was defined as a clonotype, and clonotypes were aligned to IMGT TRB V, D and J references with MiTCR v1.1. Only V-J combinations with frequency above 0.0001 were analysed, covering approximately 99% of repertoires. For each V-J combination, a TCR clonal expansion and chaos score was defined as the ratio of F50 clonal expansion to chaos observed in the TCRdist matrix. Welch's t-statistics and random forest were used to reduce features to over ten V-J combinations, which were fed into a naive Bayes classifier. The Morisita-Horn index was used to measure how similar the thyroid and blood repertoires were. The public sequencing data were trimmed at Q25 with fastp and processed into clonotypes with MiXCR by TCRdb, which kept only in-frame beta chains. Identical CDR3 protein sequences are pooled into one entry, listed with their most common genes and DNA. The authors' filters were not applied to this entry. This sample comprises about 480,000 distinct CDR3 sequences, 14% of them detected only once. Clones ranked in the top ten supply over 8% of the sample.

The TCR was taken from a woman under 40 with Graves' ophthalmopathy. Donor details come from another sample of the same person, matched by shared clones. The sample comprised blood. Rearrangement joined TRBV5-1 to TRBJ2-7; 11 bases in the middle match TRBD1. The CDR3 region reads CASSARDRGTGEQYF. The nucleotide sequence reads as follows: TGCGCCAGCAGCGCGCGGGACAGGGGGACGGGGGAGCAGTACTTC. Outside the CDR3, residues come from the reference TRBV5-1 and TRBJ2-7 proteins, so the full variable domain is: KAGVTQTPRYLIKTRGQQVTLSCSPISGHRSVSWYQQTPGQGLQFLFEYFSETQRNKGNFPGRFSGRQFSNSRSEMNVSTLELGDSALYLCASSARDRGTGEQYFGPGTRLTVT.